This T cell receptor beta chain derives from a study of blood T cells in healthy people across ages. In the study overall: There was about one barcoded beta molecule captured by template switching per two T cells.

Primers used in a second PCR of roughly 6 to 11 cycles were a sample-barcoded 5' primer and a J-beta primer mix. TCRdb reprocessed the 5' RACE reads via MiXCR and lists one record per CDR3 protein. The sample consists of about 1.8 million distinct CDR3 sequences, around half of them appearing once. The germline V and J ends were trimmed by 5 bases and 1 base, with 11 bases remaining between them. Germline CDR1 MDHEN, CDR2 SYDVKM. The CDR3 loop spans 14 amino acids. This chain connects TRBV28 to TRBJ1-2, with a weak D call TRBD1 (5 bases). The sequenced sample consisted of blood. This sequence originates from a middle-aged woman in good health. The CDR3 region is CASSPNRNNYGYTF. Here the CDR3 DNA reads TGTGCCAGCAGTCCCAACAGGAATAACTATGGCTACACCTTC.